Sequencing of this TCR beta chain was carried out in a study of T cells in localized non-small cell lung cancer. Only in-frame clones appear in the TCRdb table, and some are missing; sequencing was by immunoSEQ multiplex PCR. The data show over 20,000 clones, roughly 87% seen once. Study results and caveats: The study detected a median about 57 of the top 100 tumor clones in adjacent lung.

As for this clone: The antigen is undetermined.

V was clipped by 6 bases and J by 2 bases, with 11 bases between them. Germline V lookup: CDR1 MDHEN, CDR2 SYDVKM. This CDR3 spans 14 amino acids. The TCR originated in a male donor aged 60 or over with stage II lung adenocarcinoma. The starting material was peripheral blood mononuclear cells, obtained before any cancer treatment. The chain carries TRBV28 and TRBJ1-5; no firm D call. The CDR3 here is CASRSWGGNQPQHF. Here the CDR3 DNA reads TGTGCCAGCAGATCGTGGGGAGGCAATCAGCCCCAGCATTTT.